Below, 2 T cell receptor beta chains from the same sample are listed, as sequenced in a study of T cells in Graves' hyperthyroidism and ophthalmopathy. Amplified regions were TCR beta CDR3 sequences from RNA transcripts. First-round RT-PCR of the TCR CDR3 relied on the HTBI primer set. TCRdb passed the multiplex PCR reads through MiXCR, listing each CDR3 protein once. The sample carries hundreds of thousands of distinct CDR3 sequences, approximately 14% recorded once. Sequenced: blood. Source of these receptors: a woman aged 40 to 55 with Graves' ophthalmopathy.

This clonotype turned up a few times. The J gene is TRBJ2-1, the V gene TRBV30; perhaps TRBD1 as D (6 bases). The germline gives CDR1 GTSNPN, CDR2 SVGIG (reference sequence). V was cut by 5 bases and J by 0 bases, with 8 bases left in between. This CDR3 has 13 residues. CDR3 bases: TGTGCCTGGGACAGGAGCTCCTACAATGAGCAGTTCTTC. Encoded protein: CAWDRSSYNEQFF.

This clonotype was found many times. V is TRBV2 and J is TRBJ1-1; D gene ambiguous. This CDR3 has 14 residues. The V end lost 6 bases, the J end lost 5 bases, and 16 bases lay between the germline ends. Germline CDR1 and CDR2: SNHLY and FYNNEI. The CDR3, as DNA: TGTGCCAGCAGCGGCGGGGAAGGCGGGACTGAAGCTTTCTTT. It codes for CASSGGEGGTEAFF.